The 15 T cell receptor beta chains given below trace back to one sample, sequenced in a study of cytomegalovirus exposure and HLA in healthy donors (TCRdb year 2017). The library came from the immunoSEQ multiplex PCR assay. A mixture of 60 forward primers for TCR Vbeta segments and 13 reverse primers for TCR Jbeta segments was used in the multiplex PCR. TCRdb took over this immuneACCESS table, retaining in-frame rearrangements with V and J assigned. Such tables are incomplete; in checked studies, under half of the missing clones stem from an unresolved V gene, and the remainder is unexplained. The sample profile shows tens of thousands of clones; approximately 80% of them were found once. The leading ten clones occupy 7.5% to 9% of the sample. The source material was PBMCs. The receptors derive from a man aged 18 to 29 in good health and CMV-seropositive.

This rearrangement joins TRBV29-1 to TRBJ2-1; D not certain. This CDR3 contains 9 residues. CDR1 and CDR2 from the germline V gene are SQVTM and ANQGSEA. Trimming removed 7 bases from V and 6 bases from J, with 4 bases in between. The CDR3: CSGGNEQFF. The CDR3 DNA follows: TGCAGCGGCGGCAATGAGCAGTTCTTC.

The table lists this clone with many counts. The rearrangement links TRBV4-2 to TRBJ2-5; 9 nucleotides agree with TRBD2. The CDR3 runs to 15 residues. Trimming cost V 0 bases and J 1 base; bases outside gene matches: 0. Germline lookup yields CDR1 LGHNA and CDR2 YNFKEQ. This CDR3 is CASSQERGGQETQYF. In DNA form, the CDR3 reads TGTGCCAGCAGCCAAGAGCGGGGGGGCCAAGAGACCCAGTACTTC.

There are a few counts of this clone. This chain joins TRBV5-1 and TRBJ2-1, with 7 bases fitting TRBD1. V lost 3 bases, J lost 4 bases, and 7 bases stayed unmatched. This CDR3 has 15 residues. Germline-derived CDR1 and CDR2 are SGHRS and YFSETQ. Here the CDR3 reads CASSSQGIGYNEQFF. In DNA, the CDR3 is TGCGCCAGCAGCTCACAGGGGATTGGATACAATGAGCAGTTCTTC. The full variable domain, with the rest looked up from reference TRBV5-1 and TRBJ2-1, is KAGVTQTPRYLIKTRGQQVTLSCSPISGHRSVSWYQQTPGQGLQFLFEYFSETQRNKGNFPGRFSGRQFSNSRSEMNVSTLELGDSALYLCASSSQGIGYNEQFFGPGTRLTVL.

The CDR3 DNA follows: TGCAGCGTTGAGACGGGACTAGCGGGGCCCTCCTACGAGCAGTACTTC. As protein: CSVETGLAGPSYEQYF. The J gene is TRBJ2-7, the V gene TRBV29-1; 13 bases fit TRBD2. Germline lookup yields CDR1 SQVTM and CDR2 ANQGSEA. The trim removed 3 bases at V and 0 bases at J, leaving 5 bases unmatched. The CDR3 is made up of 16 amino acids.

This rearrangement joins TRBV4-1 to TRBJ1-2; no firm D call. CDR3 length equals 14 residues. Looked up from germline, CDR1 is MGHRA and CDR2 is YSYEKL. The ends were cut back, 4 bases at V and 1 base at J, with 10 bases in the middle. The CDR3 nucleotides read TGCGCCAGCAGCCCCGATCTAAGTAACTATGGCTACACCTTC. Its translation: CASSPDLSNYGYTF.

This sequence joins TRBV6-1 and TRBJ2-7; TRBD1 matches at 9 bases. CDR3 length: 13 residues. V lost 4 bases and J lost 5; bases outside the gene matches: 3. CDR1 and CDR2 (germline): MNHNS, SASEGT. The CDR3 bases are TGTGCCAGCAGTGCGACAGGGGGGAACGAGCAGTACTTC. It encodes CASSATGGNEQYF.

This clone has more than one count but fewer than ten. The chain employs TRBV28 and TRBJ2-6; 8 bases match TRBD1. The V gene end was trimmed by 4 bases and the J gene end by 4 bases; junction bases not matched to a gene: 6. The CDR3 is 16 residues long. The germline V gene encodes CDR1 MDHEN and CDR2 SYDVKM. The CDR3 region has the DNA TGTGCCAGCAGTTCCCAGGGGGCAGAGGGGGCCAACGTCCTGACTTTC. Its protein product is CASSSQGAEGANVLTF.

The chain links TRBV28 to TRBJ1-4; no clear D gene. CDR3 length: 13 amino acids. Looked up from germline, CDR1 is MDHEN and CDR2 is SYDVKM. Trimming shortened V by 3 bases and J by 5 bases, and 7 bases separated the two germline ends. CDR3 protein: CASSFSGNEKLFF. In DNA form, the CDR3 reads TGTGCCAGCAGTTTTTCCGGGAATGAAAAACTGTTTTTT.

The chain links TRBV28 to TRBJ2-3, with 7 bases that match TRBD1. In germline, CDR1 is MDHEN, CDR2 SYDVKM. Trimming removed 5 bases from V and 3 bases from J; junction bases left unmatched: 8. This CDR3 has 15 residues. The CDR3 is CASSHPGQKTDTQYF. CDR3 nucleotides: TGTGCCAGCAGTCATCCGGGACAGAAAACAGATACGCAGTATTTT.

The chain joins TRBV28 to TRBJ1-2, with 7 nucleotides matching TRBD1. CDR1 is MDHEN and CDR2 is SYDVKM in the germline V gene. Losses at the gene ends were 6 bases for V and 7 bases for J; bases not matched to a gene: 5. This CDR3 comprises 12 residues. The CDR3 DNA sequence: TGTGCCAGCAGGGCGACAGGGTTTGGCTACACCTTC. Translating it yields CASRATGFGYTF.

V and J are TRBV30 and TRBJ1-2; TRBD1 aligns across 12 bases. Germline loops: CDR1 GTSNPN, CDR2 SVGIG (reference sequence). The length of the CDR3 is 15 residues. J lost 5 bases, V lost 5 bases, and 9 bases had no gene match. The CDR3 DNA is TGTGCCTGGGCGGGACAGGGGGCGAATAAGTATGGCTACACCTTC. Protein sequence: CAWAGQGANKYGYTF.

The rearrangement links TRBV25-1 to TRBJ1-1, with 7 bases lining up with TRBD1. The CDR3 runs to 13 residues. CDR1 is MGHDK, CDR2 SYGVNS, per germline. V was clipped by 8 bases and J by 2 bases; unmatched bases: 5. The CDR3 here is CASGTAYNTEAFF. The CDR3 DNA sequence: TGTGCCAGCGGGACAGCCTACAACACTGAAGCTTTCTTT.

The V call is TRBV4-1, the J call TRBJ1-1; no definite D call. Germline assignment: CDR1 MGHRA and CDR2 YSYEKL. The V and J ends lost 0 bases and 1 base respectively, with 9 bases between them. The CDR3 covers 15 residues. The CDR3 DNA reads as TGCGCCAGCAGCCAAGATCACGACTCGAACACTGAAGCTTTCTTT. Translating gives CASSQDHDSNTEAFF.

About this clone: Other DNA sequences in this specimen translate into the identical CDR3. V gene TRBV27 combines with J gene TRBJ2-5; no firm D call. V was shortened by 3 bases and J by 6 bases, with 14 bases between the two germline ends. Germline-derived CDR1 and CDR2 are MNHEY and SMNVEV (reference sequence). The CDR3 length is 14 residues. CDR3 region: CASSFGEAGKTQYF. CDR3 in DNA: TGTGCCAGCAGTTTCGGAGAAGCTGGAAAGACCCAGTACTTC.

The DNA for the CDR3 is TGCAGCGCCAGTACAGGGACGAATAATTCACCCCTCCACTTT. Its translation is CSASTGTNNSPLHF. V usage is TRBV29-1 and J usage is TRBJ1-6; D might be TRBD1 (6 bases). Germline V gives CDR1 SQVTM, CDR2 ANQGSEA. Deletions cut 7 bases from V and 5 bases from J, with 15 bases between. The CDR3 is 14 amino acids.